The clone carrying this TCR beta chain was recorded only once. Its antigen remains unknown. Produced via immunoSEQ multiplex PCR; TCRdb's table is partial and in-frame only. The data contain tens of thousands of clones, 84% of them singletons. V shed 3 bases and J 14 bases; nucleotides not matched to a gene: 10. The CDR3 totals 15 residues. Germline V gives CDR1 SGHNT, CDR2 YYREEE (reference sequence). This sample was taken from a study of OX40 agonist ivuxolimab in advanced cancers. About the study: Partial responses occurred in three patients (one hepatocellular carcinoma, two cutaneous melanoma). Points from the study as a whole: The mean number of expanded clones was higher in CD8+ T cells than in CD4+.

V is TRBV5-4 and J is TRBJ1-6; TRBD1 aligns across 11 bases. The sequencing here drew on CD4+ or CD8+ T cells sorted from blood, taken in a trial of the OX40 agonist ivuxolimab. This TCR was recovered from an adult with an advanced solid tumor such as melanoma, head and neck, liver or kidney cancer. CDR3 nucleotides: TGTGCCAGCAGCTCACCGGGACAGGGGGTTTCGGCCCTCCACTTT. It translates to CASSSPGQGVSALHF.